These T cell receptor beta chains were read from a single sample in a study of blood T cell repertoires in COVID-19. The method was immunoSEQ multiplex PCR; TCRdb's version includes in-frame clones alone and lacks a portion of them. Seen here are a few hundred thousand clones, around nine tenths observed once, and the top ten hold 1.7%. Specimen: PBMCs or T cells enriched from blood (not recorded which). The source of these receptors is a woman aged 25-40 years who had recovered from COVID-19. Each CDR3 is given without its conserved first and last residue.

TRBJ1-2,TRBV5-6,ASSSLQGGNYGYT
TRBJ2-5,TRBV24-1,ATGEGAWETQY
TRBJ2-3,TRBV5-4,AGRGELEGGTQY
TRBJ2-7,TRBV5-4,ASSLGGISSYEQY
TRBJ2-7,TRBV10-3,AISKGQGTGEQY
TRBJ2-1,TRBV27,ASSLKPYADEQF
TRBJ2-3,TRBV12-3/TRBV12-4,ASSLYSRDTQY
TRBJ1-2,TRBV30,AWSVRQGADGYT
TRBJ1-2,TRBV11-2,ASRSGGADGYT
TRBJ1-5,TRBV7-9,ASSLQGARGNQPQH
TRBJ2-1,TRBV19,ASTRRDYNEQF
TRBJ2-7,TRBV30,ACLSGTYEQY
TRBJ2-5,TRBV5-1,ASSSGQNSFQETQY
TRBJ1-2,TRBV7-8,ASSPGNPNYGYT
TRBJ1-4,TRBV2,ASTKWANEKLF
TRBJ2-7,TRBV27,ASSPRISSYEQY
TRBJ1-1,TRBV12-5,ASGPLGGKAF
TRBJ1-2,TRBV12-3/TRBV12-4,ASTDRGNYGYT
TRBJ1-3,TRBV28,ASRESSGNTIY
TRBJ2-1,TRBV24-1,ATSDLSDLSTSGGGYNEQF
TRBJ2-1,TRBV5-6,ASSLGLAGVYNEQF
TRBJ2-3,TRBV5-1,ASSFISGGQPDTQY
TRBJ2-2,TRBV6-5,ASSWEAGVPGELF
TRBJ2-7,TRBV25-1,ASRDRRPFYEQY
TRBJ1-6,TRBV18,ASSQGSGNSPLH
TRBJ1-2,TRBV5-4,ASSLATGGGGNYGYT
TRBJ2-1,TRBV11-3,ASSFSGGGYNEQF
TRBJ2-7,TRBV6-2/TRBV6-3,ASSPSGGGYEQY
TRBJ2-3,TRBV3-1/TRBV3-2,ASSQLRGGYTDTQY
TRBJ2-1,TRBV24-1,ATSDSYEQF
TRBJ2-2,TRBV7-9,ASSFPGLAGGSTGELF
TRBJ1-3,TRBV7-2,ASSLAPTGSLGNTIY
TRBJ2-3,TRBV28,ASSFSGTLTDTQY
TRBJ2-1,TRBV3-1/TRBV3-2,ASGQGSTPNEQF
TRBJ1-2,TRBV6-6,ASSDPAQGNYGYT
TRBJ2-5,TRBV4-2,ASSHLPPGLAGVQETQY
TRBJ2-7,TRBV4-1,ASSPEPAGGYEQY
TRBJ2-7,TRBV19,ASSLRSGLLSYEQY
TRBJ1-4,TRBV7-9,ASSSLHRGAEKLF
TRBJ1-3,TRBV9,ASSVSSLPGISGNTIY
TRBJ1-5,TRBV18,ASSPPTVVGQPQH
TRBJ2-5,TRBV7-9,ASSFPREQETQY
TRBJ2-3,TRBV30,AWSGTLPGQGGTDTQY
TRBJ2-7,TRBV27,ASSPGHDAYEQY
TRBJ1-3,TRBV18,ASSGNQGRGNTIY
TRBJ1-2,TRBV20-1,SASRGANYGYT
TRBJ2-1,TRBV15,ATSRDRGSYNEQF
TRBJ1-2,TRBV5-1,ASSRSLAGDLFYGYT
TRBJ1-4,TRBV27,ASSRTGLNEKLF
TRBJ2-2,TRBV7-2,ASSPRTSGGAGTGELF
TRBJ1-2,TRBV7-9,ASSLGENRGRRQFGYT
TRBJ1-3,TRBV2,ASNGKSGNTIY
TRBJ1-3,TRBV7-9,ASSLDSRNTIY
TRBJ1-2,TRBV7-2,ASSLAGAAFYGYT
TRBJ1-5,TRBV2,ASTGTGGVEPQH
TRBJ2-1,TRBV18,ASSPLIAPGGTYNEQF
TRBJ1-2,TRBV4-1,ASSQELTLAGGLA
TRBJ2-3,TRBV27,ASSSSGRIGDTQY
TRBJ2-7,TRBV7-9,ASSFTGRNYEQY
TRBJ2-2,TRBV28,ASSLGSGELF